These T cell receptor beta chains were read from a single sample in a study of shared clonotypes between healthy human individuals. Sequenced by immunoSEQ multiplex PCR; TCRdb stores in-frame clones only, minus some. Among roughly 2 million clones listed, approximately 94% were seen once. Sequences were obtained from naive CD4+ T cells sorted from blood. The receptors come from a man between 18 and 29 years old in good health. Both conserved end residues are part of each CDR3. D genes are given only for firm matches. Where a row states a size, it is once, few, many or the class of an expanded clone; other rows omit it.

CDR3 protein: CASRTAGVNEQYF
CDR3 DNA: TGTGCCAGCAGGACGGCGGGAGTAAACGAGCAGTACTTC
J gene: TRBJ2-7
V gene: TRBV2
clone size: -
D gene: TRBD2

CDR3 protein: CASSFPRGVNEQFF
CDR3 DNA: TGCGCCAGCAGCTTCCCCAGGGGGGTCAATGAGCAGTTCTTC
J gene: TRBJ2-1
V gene: TRBV5-1
clone size: -
D gene: -

CDR3 protein: CASSLVHRASGNTIYF
CDR3 DNA: TGTGCCAGCAGCTTAGTTCACAGGGCCTCTGGAAACACCATATATTTT
J gene: TRBJ1-3
V gene: TRBV7-2
clone size: -
D gene: -

CDR3 protein: CASTPRGGARLEAFF
CDR3 DNA: TGTGCCAGCACCCCTAGGGGGGGCGCAAGGCTAGAAGCTTTCTTT
J gene: TRBJ1-1
V gene: TRBV7-9
clone size: -
D gene: -

CDR3 protein: CASRPTGAVGSPLHF
CDR3 DNA: TGTGCCAGCAGACCGACAGGGGCGGTTGGTTCACCCCTCCACTTT
J gene: TRBJ1-6
V gene: TRBV27
clone size: -
D gene: TRBD1

CDR3 protein: CASSSTRTGGNTF
CDR3 DNA: TGTGCCAGCAGCTCTACTAGGACAGGGGGCAACACCTTC
J gene: TRBJ1-2
V gene: TRBV5-6
clone size: few
D gene: TRBD1

CDR3 protein: CASSEALPSSGNTIYF
CDR3 DNA: TGTGCCAGCAGTGAAGCGCTTCCTAGCTCTGGAAACACCATATATTTT
J gene: TRBJ1-3
V gene: TRBV2
clone size: -
D gene: -

CDR3 protein: CATSRDEAQGTSYEQYF
CDR3 DNA: TGTGCCACCAGCAGAGATGAAGCACAAGGGACTTCCTACGAGCAGTACTTC
J gene: TRBJ2-7
V gene: TRBV15
clone size: -
D gene: -

CDR3 protein: CSASGGSGELFF
CDR3 DNA: TGCAGCGCCTCAGGGGGGAGCGGGGAGCTGTTTTTT
J gene: TRBJ2-2
V gene: TRBV29-1
clone size: -
D gene: -

CDR3 protein: CALGTMGTQYF
CDR3 DNA: TGTGCCCTGGGCACTATGGGTACGCAGTATTTT
J gene: TRBJ2-3
V gene: TRBV10-3
clone size: -
D gene: -

CDR3 protein: CASSQDPASGRRIETQYF
CDR3 DNA: TGCGCCAGCAGCCAAGATCCAGCTAGCGGGAGGAGAATCGAGACCCAGTACTTC
J gene: TRBJ2-5
V gene: TRBV4-1
clone size: once
D gene: TRBD2

CDR3 protein: CASSLETGNQPQHF
CDR3 DNA: TGTGCCAGCAGCTTAGAAACGGGCAATCAGCCCCAGCATTTT
J gene: TRBJ1-5
V gene: TRBV7-8
clone size: -
D gene: -

CDR3 protein: CASSLPGYEQYF
CDR3 DNA: TGTGCCAGCAGTCTACCGGGATACGAGCAGTACTTC
J gene: TRBJ2-7
V gene: TRBV2
clone size: once
D gene: -

CDR3 protein: CASSVGAGNQETQYF
CDR3 DNA: TGTGCCAGCAGCGTAGGCGCGGGGAACCAAGAGACCCAGTACTTC
J gene: TRBJ2-5
V gene: TRBV9
clone size: -
D gene: -

CDR3 protein: CASLTSGMGLNEQFF
CDR3 DNA: TGTGCCAGCCTAACTAGCGGGATGGGGCTCAATGAGCAGTTCTTC
J gene: TRBJ2-1
V gene: TRBV18
clone size: -
D gene: TRBD2

CDR3 protein: CASSPQTSGEAFF
CDR3 DNA: TGTGCCAGCAGCCCGCAAACTTCAGGGGAAGCTTTCTTT
J gene: TRBJ1-1
V gene: TRBV7-3
clone size: -
D gene: -

CDR3 protein: CASGLVLGAVDNSPLHF
CDR3 DNA: TGTGCTAGTGGTTTGGTACTGGGCGCGGTCGATAATTCACCCCTCCACTTT
J gene: TRBJ1-6
V gene: TRBV12-5
clone size: -
D gene: -

CDR3 protein: CASSNSGQVSNEKLFF
CDR3 DNA: TGTGCCAGCAGCAACTCCGGACAGGTGTCGAATGAAAAACTGTTTTTT
J gene: TRBJ1-4
V gene: TRBV7-9
clone size: -
D gene: TRBD1

CDR3 protein: CASSQGEVNTEAFF
CDR3 DNA: TGCGCCAGCAGCCAGGGGGAGGTGAACACTGAAGCTTTCTTT
J gene: TRBJ1-1
V gene: TRBV4-1
clone size: -
D gene: -

CDR3 protein: CASSSPPGRAGYEQYF
CDR3 DNA: TGTGCCAGCAGCTCCCCTCCGGGACGTGCTGGCTACGAGCAGTACTTC
J gene: TRBJ2-7
V gene: TRBV7-2
clone size: -
D gene: -

CDR3 protein: CASSQDRNNSPLHF
CDR3 DNA: TGTGCCAGCAGCCAGGACAGGAATAATTCACCCCTCCACTTT
J gene: TRBJ1-6
V gene: TRBV28
clone size: few
D gene: TRBD1

CDR3 protein: CATRQGRDSPLHF
CDR3 DNA: TGTGCCACCAGGCAGGGAAGGGATTCACCCCTCCACTTT
J gene: TRBJ1-6
V gene: TRBV13
clone size: -
D gene: -

CDR3 protein: CASSNPGMTYEQYF
CDR3 DNA: TGTGCCAGTAGCAATCCCGGGATGACCTACGAGCAGTACTTC
J gene: TRBJ2-7
V gene: TRBV19
clone size: -
D gene: -

CDR3 protein: CAISPTGTGDQPQHF
CDR3 DNA: TGTGCCATCAGCCCCACCGGGACAGGGGATCAGCCCCAGCATTTT
J gene: TRBJ1-5
V gene: TRBV10-3
clone size: -
D gene: TRBD1

CDR3 protein: CASSLAGGVNEQFF
CDR3 DNA: TGTGCCAGCAGCTTAGCGGGAGGGGTCAATGAGCAGTTCTTC
J gene: TRBJ2-1
V gene: TRBV7-8
clone size: -
D gene: TRBD2

CDR3 protein: CASSYRDPNSPLHF
CDR3 DNA: TGTGCCAGCAGCTACCGGGACCCTAATTCACCCCTCCACTTT
J gene: TRBJ1-6
V gene: TRBV7-2
clone size: -
D gene: -

CDR3 protein: CASNTDRRRNQPQHF
CDR3 DNA: TGTGCCAGCAACACGGACAGGAGGCGCAATCAGCCCCAGCATTTT
J gene: TRBJ1-5
V gene: TRBV2
clone size: -
D gene: TRBD1

CDR3 protein: CASGLTYEQYF
CDR3 DNA: TGTGCCAGCGGATTAACGTACGAGCAGTACTTC
J gene: TRBJ2-7
V gene: TRBV28
clone size: -
D gene: -

CDR3 protein: CASNPQGKGGELFF
CDR3 DNA: TGTGCCAGCAATCCGCAGGGAAAAGGCGGGGAGCTGTTTTTT
J gene: TRBJ2-2
V gene: TRBV28
clone size: -
D gene: -

CDR3 protein: CASSVAGGPYEQYF
CDR3 DNA: TGTGCCAGCAGCGTCGCCGGGGGGCCATACGAGCAGTACTTC
J gene: TRBJ2-7
V gene: TRBV7-6
clone size: -
D gene: -

CDR3 protein: CASSKGLAAPQYF
CDR3 DNA: TGTGCCAGTAGTAAGGGACTAGCGGCTCCTCAGTACTTC
J gene: TRBJ2-5
V gene: TRBV19
clone size: -
D gene: TRBD2

CDR3 protein: CASRHPTSPNEKLFF
CDR3 DNA: TGTGCCAGCAGACACCCGACCAGCCCTAATGAAAAACTGTTTTTT
J gene: TRBJ1-4
V gene: TRBV7-2
clone size: -
D gene: -

CDR3 protein: CASSPGTTGYTF
CDR3 DNA: TGTGCCAGCTCACCAGGGACTACTGGCTACACCTTC
J gene: TRBJ1-2
V gene: TRBV18
clone size: -
D gene: -

CDR3 protein: CASSRGENTEAFF
CDR3 DNA: TGTGCCAGTAGTAGGGGGGAGAACACTGAAGCTTTCTTT
J gene: TRBJ1-1
V gene: TRBV19
clone size: -
D gene: -

CDR3 protein: CASSLSLAAGTDTQYF
CDR3 DNA: TGTGCCAGCAGCTTGTCCCTAGCGGCTGGCACAGATACGCAGTATTTT
J gene: TRBJ2-3
V gene: TRBV5-6
clone size: -
D gene: TRBD2

CDR3 protein: CASSSTRDTPYGYTF
CDR3 DNA: TGTGCCAGCAGTTCTACCCGGGACACCCCCTATGGCTACACCTTC
J gene: TRBJ1-2
V gene: TRBV6-1
clone size: -
D gene: -

CDR3 protein: CASSPSVAGTVYGYTF
CDR3 DNA: TGTGCCAGCAGCCCATCCGTCGCAGGGACGGTATATGGCTACACCTTC
J gene: TRBJ1-2
V gene: TRBV4-2
clone size: -
D gene: -

CDR3 protein: CASSLHPPYEQYF
CDR3 DNA: TGTGCCAGCAGCTTACACCCCCCCTACGAGCAGTACTTC
J gene: TRBJ2-7
V gene: TRBV9
clone size: -
D gene: -

CDR3 protein: CASSLWGGATDTQYF
CDR3 DNA: TGTGCCAGCAGTCTTTGGGGGGGTGCCACAGATACGCAGTATTTT
J gene: TRBJ2-3
V gene: TRBV28
clone size: -
D gene: TRBD2

CDR3 protein: CASSQGGTGYSPLHF
CDR3 DNA: TGTGCCAGCAGCCAAGGTGGGACAGGCTACTCACCCCTCCACTTT
J gene: TRBJ1-6
V gene: TRBV14
clone size: -
D gene: TRBD1

CDR3 protein: CASSIPRISGRGETQYF
CDR3 DNA: TGTGCCAGCAGTATCCCTAGGATTAGCGGGAGGGGAGAGACCCAGTACTTC
J gene: TRBJ2-5
V gene: TRBV7-6
clone size: -
D gene: TRBD2

CDR3 protein: CASSPGLAPNTGELFF
CDR3 DNA: TGTGCCAGCAGCCCGGGACTAGCGCCTAACACCGGGGAGCTGTTTTTT
J gene: TRBJ2-2
V gene: TRBV7-9
clone size: once
D gene: TRBD2

CDR3 protein: CARSSSGPTGTGELFF
CDR3 DNA: TGTGCCAGAAGCTCGTCGGGGCCTACGGGGACCGGGGAGCTGTTTTTT
J gene: TRBJ2-2
V gene: TRBV5-3
clone size: -
D gene: -

CDR3 protein: CASGSGPNEKLFF
CDR3 DNA: TGTGCCAGTGGATCCGGGCCTAATGAAAAACTGTTTTTT
J gene: TRBJ1-4
V gene: TRBV11-1
clone size: -
D gene: -

CDR3 protein: CASSLGTEFNTF
CDR3 DNA: TGTGCCAGCAGCTTAGGAACAGAATTTAACACCTTC
J gene: TRBJ1-2
V gene: TRBV7-2
clone size: once
D gene: -

CDR3 protein: CAWGPRGNLYNEQFF
CDR3 DNA: TGTGCCTGGGGCCCCAGGGGAAACCTTTACAATGAGCAGTTCTTC
J gene: TRBJ2-1
V gene: TRBV30
clone size: -
D gene: -

CDR3 protein: CASSGWTGNNSPLHF
CDR3 DNA: TGTGCCAGCAGTGGATGGACAGGGAATAATTCACCCCTCCACTTT
J gene: TRBJ1-6
V gene: TRBV25-1
clone size: -
D gene: TRBD1

CDR3 protein: CASRAHRAGVGHEQFF
CDR3 DNA: TGTGCCAGCAGGGCTCACAGGGCAGGGGTAGGCCATGAGCAGTTCTTC
J gene: TRBJ2-1
V gene: TRBV7-2
clone size: -
D gene: -

CDR3 protein: CASSPGHLSNYGYTF
CDR3 DNA: TGTGCCAGCAGCCCGGGGCACTTATCTAACTATGGCTACACCTTC
J gene: TRBJ1-2
V gene: TRBV5-6
clone size: -
D gene: -

CDR3 protein: CSVRPGGLTGELFF
CDR3 DNA: TGCAGCGTACGCCCGGGAGGGCTCACCGGGGAGCTGTTTTTT
J gene: TRBJ2-2
V gene: TRBV29-1
clone size: -
D gene: TRBD2

CDR3 protein: CAWSRQGTEAFF
CDR3 DNA: TGTGCCTGGAGTAGACAGGGCACTGAAGCTTTCTTT
J gene: TRBJ1-1
V gene: TRBV30
clone size: few
D gene: TRBD1